This TCR beta chain was recovered during a study of human T cells and chemical hapten exposure. Time point in this sample: healthy volunteer bleed at 2 weeks. The starting material, unfractionated whole blood, was used for total RNA extraction. In TCRdb, the RACE reads were re-called with MiXCR into one record per CDR3 protein. The data contain around 130,000 distinct CDR3 sequences, approximately 9.5% of them singletons. The table lists this clonotype with a few counts. The length of the CDR3 is 15 residues. From germline, CDR1 is SEHNR and CDR2 FQNEAQ (reference sequence). J gave up 1 base and V 3 bases, and 4 bases lay outside the gene matches.

The chain couples TRBV7-9 to TRBJ1-1; 8 bases match TRBD1. The origin of this receptor is a male donor in good health. Some clones in this sample may be carry-over from other donors' samples. Sample: whole blood. The CDR3 sequence: CASSFPGGENTEAFF. For the CDR3, the DNA is TGTGCCAGCAGCTTTCCAGGGGGCGAGAACACTGAAGCTTTCTTT.